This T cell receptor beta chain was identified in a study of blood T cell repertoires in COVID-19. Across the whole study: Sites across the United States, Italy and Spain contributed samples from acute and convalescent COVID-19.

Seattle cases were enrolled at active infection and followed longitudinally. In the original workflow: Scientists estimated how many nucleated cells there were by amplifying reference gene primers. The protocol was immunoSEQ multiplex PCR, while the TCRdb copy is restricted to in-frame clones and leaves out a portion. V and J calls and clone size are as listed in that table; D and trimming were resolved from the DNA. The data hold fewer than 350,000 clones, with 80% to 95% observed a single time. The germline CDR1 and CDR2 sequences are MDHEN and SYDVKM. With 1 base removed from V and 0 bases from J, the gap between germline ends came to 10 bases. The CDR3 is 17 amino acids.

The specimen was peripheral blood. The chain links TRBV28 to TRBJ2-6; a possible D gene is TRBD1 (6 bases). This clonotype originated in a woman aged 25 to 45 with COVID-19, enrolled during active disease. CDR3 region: CASSLFTGSSGANVLTF. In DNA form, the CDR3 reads TGTGCCAGCAGTTTATTTACAGGGAGCTCTGGGGCCAACGTCCTGACTTTC.